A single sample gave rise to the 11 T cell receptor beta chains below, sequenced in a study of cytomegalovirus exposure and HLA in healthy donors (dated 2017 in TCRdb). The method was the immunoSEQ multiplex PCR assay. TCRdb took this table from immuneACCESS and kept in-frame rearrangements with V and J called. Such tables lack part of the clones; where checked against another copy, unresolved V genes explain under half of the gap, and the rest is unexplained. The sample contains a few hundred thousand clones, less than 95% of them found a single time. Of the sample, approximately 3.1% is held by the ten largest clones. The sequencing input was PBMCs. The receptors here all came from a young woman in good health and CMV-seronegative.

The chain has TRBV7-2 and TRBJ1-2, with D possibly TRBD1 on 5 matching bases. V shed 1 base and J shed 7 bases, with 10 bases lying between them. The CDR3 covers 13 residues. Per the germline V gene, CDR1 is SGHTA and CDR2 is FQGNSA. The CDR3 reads CASSLVREGGYTF. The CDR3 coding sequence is TGTGCCAGCAGCTTAGTCAGGGAGGGTGGCTACACCTTC. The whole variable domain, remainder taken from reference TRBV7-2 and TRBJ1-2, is GAGVSQSPSNKVTEKGKDVELRCDPISGHTALYWYRQSLGQGLEFLIYFQGNSAPDKSGLPSDRFSAERTGGSVSTLTIQRTQQEDSAVYLCASSLVREGGYTFGSGTRLTVV.

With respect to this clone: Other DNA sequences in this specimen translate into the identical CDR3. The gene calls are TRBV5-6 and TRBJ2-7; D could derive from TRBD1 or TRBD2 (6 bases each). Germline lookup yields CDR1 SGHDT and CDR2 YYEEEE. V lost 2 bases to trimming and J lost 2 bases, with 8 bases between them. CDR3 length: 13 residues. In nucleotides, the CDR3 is TGTGCCAGCAGCTTTGGGGGGCCCTACGAGCAGTACTTC. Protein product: CASSFGGPYEQYF.

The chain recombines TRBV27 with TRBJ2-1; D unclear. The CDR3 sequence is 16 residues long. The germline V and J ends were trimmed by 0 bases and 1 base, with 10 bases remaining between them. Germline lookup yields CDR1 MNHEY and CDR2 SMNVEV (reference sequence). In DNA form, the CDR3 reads TGTGCCAGCAGTTTATCCATTTCCGATTCCTACAATGAGCAGTTCTTC. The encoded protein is CASSLSISDSYNEQFF.

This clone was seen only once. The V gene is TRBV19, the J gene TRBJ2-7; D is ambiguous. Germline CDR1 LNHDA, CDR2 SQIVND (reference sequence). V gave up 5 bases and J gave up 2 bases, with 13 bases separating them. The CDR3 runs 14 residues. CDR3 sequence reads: CASSRTLLAYEQYF. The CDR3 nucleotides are TGTGCCAGTAGTCGCACCCTTTTGGCCTACGAGCAGTACTTC.

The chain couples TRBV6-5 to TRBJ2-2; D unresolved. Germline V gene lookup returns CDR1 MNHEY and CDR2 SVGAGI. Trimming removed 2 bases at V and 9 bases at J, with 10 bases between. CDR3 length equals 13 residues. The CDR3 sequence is CASSYHVTRELFF. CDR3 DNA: TGTGCCAGCAGTTACCACGTGACAAGGGAGCTGTTTTTT.

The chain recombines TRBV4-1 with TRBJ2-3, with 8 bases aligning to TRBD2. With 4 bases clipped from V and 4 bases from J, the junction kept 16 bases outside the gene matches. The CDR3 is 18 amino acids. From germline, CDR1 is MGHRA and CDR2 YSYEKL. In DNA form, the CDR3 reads TGCGCCAGCAGCCCCAGCTTGAGAGCTAGCGGGTCAGCAGATACGCAGTATTTT. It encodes CASSPSLRASGSADTQYF.

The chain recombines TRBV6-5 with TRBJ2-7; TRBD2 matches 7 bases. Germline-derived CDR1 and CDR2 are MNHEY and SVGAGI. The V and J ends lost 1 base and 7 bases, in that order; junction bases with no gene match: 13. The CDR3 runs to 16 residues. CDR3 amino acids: CASSYYPLASGREQYF. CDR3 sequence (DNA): TGTGCCAGCAGTTACTACCCACTAGCGTCGGGTAGGGAGCAGTACTTC.

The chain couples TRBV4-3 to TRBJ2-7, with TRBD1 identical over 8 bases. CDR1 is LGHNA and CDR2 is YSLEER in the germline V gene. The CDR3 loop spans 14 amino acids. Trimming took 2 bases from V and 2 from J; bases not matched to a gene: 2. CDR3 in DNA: TGCGCCAGCAGCCAAAGCAGGGGGCCCTACGAGCAGTACTTC. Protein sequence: CASSQSRGPYEQYF.

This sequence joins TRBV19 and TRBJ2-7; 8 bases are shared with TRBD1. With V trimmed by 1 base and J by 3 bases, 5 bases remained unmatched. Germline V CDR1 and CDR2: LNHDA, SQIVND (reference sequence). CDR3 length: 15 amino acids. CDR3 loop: CASSIGTGLFYEQYF. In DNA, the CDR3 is TGTGCCAGTAGTATAGGGACAGGGTTATTCTACGAGCAGTACTTC.

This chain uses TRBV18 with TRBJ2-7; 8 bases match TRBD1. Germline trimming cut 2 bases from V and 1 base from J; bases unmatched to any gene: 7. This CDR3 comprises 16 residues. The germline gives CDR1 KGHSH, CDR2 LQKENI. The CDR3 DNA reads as TGTGCCAGCTCACCAAGCCGGACAGGGCTGTCCTACGAGCAGTACTTC. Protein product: CASSPSRTGLSYEQYF.

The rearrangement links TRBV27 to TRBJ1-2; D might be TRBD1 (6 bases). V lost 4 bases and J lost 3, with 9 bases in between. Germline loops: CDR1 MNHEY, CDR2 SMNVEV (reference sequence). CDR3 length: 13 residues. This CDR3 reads CASSSRQDYGYTF. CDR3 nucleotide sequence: TGTGCCAGCAGTTCCCGACAGGACTATGGCTACACCTTC.